The rows below give T cell receptor beta chains drawn from one sample of a study of T cells in Graves' hyperthyroidism and ophthalmopathy. TCRdb processed the multiplex PCR reads anew with MiXCR; each CDR3 protein has one entry. The data contain 500,000 or so distinct CDR3 sequences, 16% of them singletons. Sequencing was performed on blood. Receptors originate from a woman under 40 with Graves' ophthalmopathy. CDR3s include the opening cysteine and the closing phenylalanine or tryptophan. Fields, in order: J gene, clone size, D gene, V gene, CDR3 protein, CDR3 DNA. D genes are given only for firm matches. Expanded clones are given a class, and other clones once, few, many or no size at all.

J: TRBJ2-1; size: few; D: TRBD2; V: TRBV20-1; CDR3: CSEQASGSNEQFF; DNA: TGCAGTGAGCAGGCTAGCGGGAGCAATGAGCAGTTCTTC
J: TRBJ2-7; size: many; D: .; V: TRBV20-1; CDR3: CSANGGTRISYEQYF; DNA: TGCAGTGCTAATGGGGGAACCAGGATCAGTTACGAGCAGTACTTC
J: TRBJ1-3; size: many; D: .; V: TRBV20-1; CDR3: CSARDIDRGAGNTIYF; DNA: TGCAGTGCTAGAGATATCGACCGGGGCGCCGGAAACACCATATATTTT
J: TRBJ1-5; size: few; D: .; V: TRBV5-4; CDR3: CASSSGGSKLQPQHF; DNA: TGTGCCAGCAGCTCTGGGGGTTCTAAGCTGCAGCCCCAGCATTTT
J: TRBJ1-1; size: .; D: .; V: TRBV12-3/TRBV12-4; CDR3: CASSFLESWAEAFF; DNA: TGTGCCAGCAGTTTTCTTGAGTCATGGGCTGAAGCTTTCTTT
J: TRBJ2-5; size: .; D: TRBD2; V: TRBV7-2; CDR3: CASSLRLAGGPGRETQYF; DNA: TGTGCCAGCAGCTTAAGGCTAGCGGGAGGGCCAGGTAGAGAGACCCAGTACTTC
J: TRBJ2-5; size: many; D: .; V: TRBV20-1; CDR3: CSASPPVAAQETQYF; DNA: TGCAGTGCTAGCCCCCCGGTAGCGGCCCAAGAGACCCAGTACTTC
J: TRBJ1-5; size: .; D: .; V: TRBV11-2; CDR3: CASNLAGRYSNQPQHF; DNA: TGTGCCAGCAACTTAGCCGGACGTTATAGCAATCAGCCCCAGCATTTT
J: TRBJ1-4; size: few; D: .; V: TRBV12-3/TRBV12-4; CDR3: CASRGSGTPAELFF; DNA: TGTGCCAGCAGGGGCTCCGGGACACCCGCAGAACTGTTTTTT
J: TRBJ2-3; size: .; D: TRBD1; V: TRBV19; CDR3: CASSIVPGQGRGTDTQYF; DNA: TGTGCCAGTAGTATAGTCCCGGGACAGGGTAGGGGCACAGATACGCAGTATTTT
J: TRBJ2-1; size: few; D: .; V: TRBV5-1; CDR3: CASSLNTPGYEQFF; DNA: TGCGCCAGCAGCTTAAACACACCCGGATATGAGCAGTTCTTC
J: TRBJ2-5; size: .; D: TRBD1; V: TRBV18; CDR3: CASPGQGAQETQYF; DNA: TGTGCCAGCCCGGGACAGGGGGCCCAAGAGACCCAGTACTTC
J: TRBJ1-6; size: many; D: TRBD1; V: TRBV12-3/TRBV12-4; CDR3: CASSRRTGANSPLHF; DNA: TGTGCCAGCAGTCGTCGGACAGGGGCAAATTCACCCCTCCACTTT
J: TRBJ1-2; size: .; D: TRBD1; V: TRBV4-3; CDR3: CASGPSDRGNNGYTF; DNA: TGCGCCAGCGGCCCCTCGGACAGGGGCAATAATGGCTACACCTTC
J: TRBJ1-1; size: many; D: .; V: TRBV5-5; CDR3: CASSLSDGDGYEAFF; DNA: TGTGCCAGCAGCTTGAGTGACGGGGACGGATATGAAGCTTTCTTT
J: TRBJ2-5; size: .; D: TRBD2; V: TRBV20-1; CDR3: CSAKRLAGDQETQYF; DNA: TGCAGTGCAAAAAGACTAGCGGGAGACCAAGAGACCCAGTACTTC
J: TRBJ2-3; size: many; D: TRBD2; V: TRBV7-8; CDR3: CASSLSGFADTQYF; DNA: TGTGCCAGCAGCCTTAGCGGGTTCGCAGATACGCAGTATTTT
J: TRBJ2-7; size: once; D: .; V: TRBV7-9; CDR3: CASTQSGASYEQYF; DNA: TGTGCCAGCACCCAATCAGGGGCCTCCTACGAGCAGTACTTC
J: TRBJ2-7; size: .; D: TRBD2; V: TRBV4-1; CDR3: CASSPPFSGNEQYF; DNA: TGCGCCAGCAGCCCTCCGTTTAGCGGGAACGAGCAGTACTTC
J: TRBJ1-1; size: many; D: .; V: TRBV6-2/TRBV6-3; CDR3: CASRQQGNTEAFF; DNA: TGTGCCAGCAGACAACAGGGTAACACTGAAGCTTTCTTT
J: TRBJ2-5; size: .; D: TRBD1; V: TRBV20-1; CDR3: CSARRQGGGEETQYF; DNA: TGCAGTGCTAGGAGACAGGGGGGGGGGGAAGAGACCCAGTACTTC
J: TRBJ2-5; size: many; D: .; V: TRBV10-3; CDR3: CAISESPVAGGGAETQYF; DNA: TGTGCCATCAGTGAGTCCCCAGTAGCGGGCGGGGGCGCAGAGACCCAGTACTTC
J: TRBJ2-3; size: many; D: .; V: TRBV3-1; CDR3: CASSPTGTSTDTQYF; DNA: TGTGCCAGCAGTCCGACAGGAACTAGCACAGATACGCAGTATTTT
J: TRBJ1-2; size: many; D: .; V: TRBV20-1; CDR3: CSARVTSNYGYTF; DNA: TGCAGTGCTAGAGTGACAAGCAACTATGGCTACACCTTC
J: TRBJ1-1; size: many; D: .; V: TRBV15; CDR3: CATSREEGLSEAFF; DNA: TGTGCCACCAGCAGAGAGGAGGGACTGTCCGAAGCTTTCTTT
J: TRBJ2-5; size: .; D: .; V: TRBV6-1; CDR3: CASSPDSYNPPEYF; DNA: TGTGCCAGCAGTCCGGACTCCTATAATCCCCCCGAGTACTTC
J: TRBJ2-5; size: many; D: .; V: TRBV2; CDR3: CASRNKGVGRDRGQETQYF; DNA: TGTGCCAGCAGAAACAAAGGGGTCGGACGGGATAGGGGACAAGAGACCCAGTACTTC
J: TRBJ2-1; size: .; D: TRBD2; V: TRBV30; CDR3: CAWSLTSGRYNEQFF; DNA: TGTGCCTGGAGCCTGACTAGCGGGAGATACAATGAGCAGTTCTTC
J: TRBJ2-1; size: many; D: .; V: TRBV11-1; CDR3: CASSLGGQFEQFF; DNA: TGTGCCAGCAGCTTAGGTGGCCAGTTTGAGCAGTTCTTC
J: TRBJ1-1; size: many; D: .; V: TRBV3-1; CDR3: CASSQSAKNTEAFF; DNA: TGTGCCAGCAGCCAGAGCGCGAAGAACACTGAAGCTTTCTTT
J: TRBJ2-7; size: many; D: .; V: TRBV11-2; CDR3: CASSLGKLRLRDTLGEQYF; DNA: TGTGCCAGCAGCTTAGGGAAACTCAGGCTCCGAGACACCCTTGGAGAGCAGTACTTC
J: TRBJ2-2; size: many; D: .; V: TRBV30; CDR3: CACSNRYTGELFF; DNA: TGTGCCTGTTCGAACCGATACACCGGGGAGCTGTTTTTT
J: TRBJ1-1; size: few; D: TRBD1; V: TRBV12-5; CDR3: CASGLTTGPPTEAFF; DNA: TGTGCTAGTGGTTTGACGACAGGGCCGCCCACTGAAGCTTTCTTT
J: TRBJ2-1; size: many; D: TRBD1; V: TRBV6-1; CDR3: CASSPLHRGSGEQFF; DNA: TGTGCCAGCAGTCCCCTCCACAGGGGTTCTGGTGAGCAGTTCTTC
J: TRBJ1-4; size: .; D: TRBD1; V: TRBV5-8; CDR3: CASSPAGGTNEKLFF; DNA: TGTGCCAGCAGCCCCGCAGGGGGGACTAATGAAAAACTGTTTTTT
J: TRBJ2-7; size: many; D: TRBD2; V: TRBV27; CDR3: CASSLLGRDYEQYF; DNA: TGTGCCAGCAGTTTATTGGGGAGGGACTACGAGCAGTACTTC